The sequence of this TCR beta chain was determined in a study of cytomegalovirus exposure and HLA in healthy donors. Study-wide points: Earlier analysis yielded a pattern in which most TCR beta V segments were productive about 87% or about 30% of the time. Per a later analysis, approximately 16,000 TCR beta sequences showed association with HLA alleles at 0.05 false discovery rate.

Of note for this clone: Its target is unknown.

60 Vbeta and 13 Jbeta primers were used in PCR. Profiling relied on immunoSEQ multiplex PCR, and the TCRdb table lists in-frame clones only, not all of them. Among 100,000 to 150,000 clones, approximately 80% were seen once, and the ten largest hold approximately 0.9%. From germline, CDR1 is SGHDT and CDR2 YYEEEE. With 4 bases removed from V and 0 bases from J, the gap between germline ends came to 5 bases. CDR3 length equals 12 residues. The sequence derives from a woman aged 55-70 years in good health and CMV-seronegative. Specimen: PBMCs. The genes are TRBV5-6 and TRBJ2-7; no clear D. In DNA, the CDR3 is TGTGCCAGCAGCCGTAACTCCTACGAGCAGTACTTC. Translation: CASSRNSYEQYF.